The rows below give T cell receptor beta chains drawn from one sample of a study of Ad26.COV2.S vaccination and SARS-CoV-2 variants. Produced via immunoSEQ multiplex PCR; TCRdb's table is partial and in-frame only. The table includes hundreds of thousands of clones, around 92% detected once. The sequenced sample was peripheral blood, obtained in a trial of Ad26.COV2.S vaccine versus placebo. These receptors came from a person aged 18-65 years who received the Ad26.COV2.S COVID-19 vaccine or a placebo. Each CDR3 is given with its conserved first and last residue. Each record gives: clone size, J gene, V gene, D gene, CDR3 DNA, CDR3 protein. A D gene is named only where the DNA matches it firmly. Part of the rows lack a size; the others show once, few, many or a class for expanded clones.

NA | TRBJ2-3 | TRBV29-1 | NA | TGCAGCGTTTCGGCGGGCCCAGATACGCAGTATTTT | CSVSAGPDTQYF
NA | TRBJ1-1 | TRBV4-1 | NA | TGCGCCAGCAGCCAAGACTCCATGAACACTGAAGCTTTCTTT | CASSQDSMNTEAFF
NA | TRBJ2-3 | TRBV6-5 | NA | TGTGCCAGCAGAACCACAGATACGCAGTATTTT | CASRTTDTQYF
NA | TRBJ2-2 | TRBV4-3 | NA | TGCGCCAGCAGCCGAGGAGGGACCGGGGAGCTGTTTTTT | CASSRGGTGELFF
NA | TRBJ2-7 | TRBV3-1/TRBV3-2 | TRBD2 | TGTGCCAGCAGCCAAGGACTAGCGACATACGAGCAGTACTTC | CASSQGLATYEQYF
NA | TRBJ2-7 | TRBV4-1 | TRBD1 | TGCGCCAGCAGCTTCCCCGGGACAGGGACCTACGAGCAGTACTTC | CASSFPGTGTYEQYF
NA | TRBJ2-5 | TRBV7-7 | TRBD1 | TGTGCCAGCAGCTTGGACAGGGGGCTTGTGGAGACCCAGTACTTC | CASSLDRGLVETQYF
NA | TRBJ1-4 | TRBV5-1 | TRBD1 | TGCGCCAGCAGCCGAGGGGGCCTGGGTGAAAAACTGTTTTTT | CASSRGGLGEKLFF
once | TRBJ2-5 | TRBV6-5 | TRBD2 | TGTGCCAGCAGTTACTTGGCGGGGGGGAGGACGGAGACCCAGTACTTC | CASSYLAGGRTETQYF
NA | TRBJ1-2 | TRBV7-9 | NA | TGTGCCAGCAGCTTCGCGCAGAACTATGGCTACACCTTC | CASSFAQNYGYTF
once | TRBJ2-7 | TRBV28 | NA | TGTGCCAGCAGTTTTACTCGGACAGAAGACTACGAGCAGTACTTC | CASSFTRTEDYEQYF
NA | TRBJ2-2 | TRBV7-9 | NA | TGTGCCAGCAGCTTAACCTGGCGGGTCGGGGAGCTGTTTTTT | CASSLTWRVGELFF
NA | TRBJ2-1 | TRBV6-5 | NA | TGTGCCAGCAGTTACTCATTTCAGGGGGAGCAGTTCTTC | CASSYSFQGEQFF
NA | TRBJ1-1 | TRBV7-6 | NA | TGTGCCAGCAGCTTAGGTCAGGTGGGGAACACTGAAGCTTTCTTT | CASSLGQVGNTEAFF
NA | TRBJ1-1 | TRBV6-5 | NA | TGTGCCAGCAATGGGGCCCTGTCTAGGGGCACTGAAGCTTTCTTT | CASNGALSRGTEAFF
NA | TRBJ2-1 | TRBV5-4 | NA | TGTGCCAGCAGTGTCTACAATGAGCAGTTCTTC | CASSVYNEQFF
NA | TRBJ1-4 | TRBV19 | NA | TGTGCCTCCGGTCCCCCCCACAATGAAAAACTGTTTTTT | CASGPPHNEKLFF
NA | TRBJ1-6 | TRBV9 | NA | TGTGCCAGCAGCGTAGGGGATCGGGGAACACGGAATTCACCCCTCCACTTT | CASSVGDRGTRNSPLHF
NA | TRBJ1-4 | TRBV5-5 | TRBD1 | TGTGCCAGCAGCTCGACGGGGACAGCAACTAATGAAAAACTGTTTTTT | CASSSTGTATNEKLFF
NA | TRBJ2-3 | TRBV5-1 | TRBD1 | TGCGCCAGCCGAGGGGGCTTCGTAACAGATACGCAGTATTTT | CASRGGFVTDTQYF
NA | TRBJ1-4 | TRBV7-9 | NA | TGTGCCAGCAGCGGAGGACAGATTTATAATGAAAAACTGTTTTTT | CASSGGQIYNEKLFF
few | TRBJ1-3 | TRBV7-9 | NA | TGTGCCAGCAGGAAAGGGGCCAATGTGAACACCATATATTTT | CASRKGANVNTIYF
NA | TRBJ2-4 | TRBV19 | NA | TGTGCCAGTAGTATAGGCCTTCCAGGGCCCCACGACTTC | CASSIGLPGPHDF
once | TRBJ1-1 | TRBV2 | TRBD1 | TGTGCCAGCAGCGAACAGGGGGGGAACACTGAAGCTTTCTTT | CASSEQGGNTEAFF
once | TRBJ1-1 | TRBV5-1 | NA | TGCGCCAGCAGCTTGGGAATCCGGGCATCGGGGATGAACACTGAAGCTTTCTTT | CASSLGIRASGMNTEAFF
NA | TRBJ1-1 | TRBV28 | NA | TGTGCCAGCGCCCTCGGGCGGGGTAGGGGCACTGAAGCTTTCTTT | CASALGRGRGTEAFF
NA | TRBJ1-2 | TRBV5-1 | NA | TGCGCCAGCAGCTTGTTAGGCAATGGCGGCCTGGGCTATGGCTACACCTTC | CASSLLGNGGLGYGYTF
NA | TRBJ2-1 | TRBV3-1/TRBV3-2 | NA | TGTGCCAGCAGCCAAGTTAGGAGGTCGGGAGCCGAGCAGTTCTTC | CASSQVRRSGAEQFF
NA | TRBJ2-3 | TRBV29-1 | NA | TGCAGCGTTGAGGCAGGGGATGGAACAGATACGCAGTATTTT | CSVEAGDGTDTQYF
NA | TRBJ1-5 | TRBV5-1 | NA | TGCGCCAGCAGCTTGGGGCAGGGAAGCAATCAGCCCCAGCATTTT | CASSLGQGSNQPQHF
NA | TRBJ2-7 | TRBV19 | TRBD1 | TGTGCCAGTAGTGTGGGACAGGGGTACGAGCAGTACTTC | CASSVGQGYEQYF
NA | TRBJ2-7 | TRBV21-1 | NA | TGTGCCAGCAGCTCGGACAGGGTAAGGAACGAGCAGTACTTC | CASSSDRVRNEQYF
NA | TRBJ2-1 | TRBV6-1 | TRBD2 | TGTGCCAGCAGTGAACGGGGGGATGCGGGCGCACGTTACAATGAGCAGTTCTTC | CASSERGDAGARYNEQFF
NA | TRBJ1-2 | TRBV4-3 | NA | TGCGCCAGCAGCCAAGAGTGGACCTCCAACTATGGCTACACCTTC | CASSQEWTSNYGYTF
once | TRBJ2-7 | TRBV19 | NA | TGTGCCAGTAGTATTCAGGGTGTAAATGAGCAGTACTTC | CASSIQGVNEQYF
NA | TRBJ2-3 | TRBV28 | NA | TGTGCCAGCAGTCCCAGACAGTCGGGCACAGATACGCAGTATTTT | CASSPRQSGTDTQYF
NA | TRBJ2-1 | TRBV19 | TRBD2 | TGTGCCAGTTCACTAGCGGGGGGGTACAATGAGCAGTTCTTC | CASSLAGGYNEQFF
once | TRBJ2-1 | TRBV4-1 | NA | TGCGCCAGCAGCCAAGACAGCAATCGTAATGAGCAGTTCTTC | CASSQDSNRNEQFF
NA | TRBJ1-1 | TRBV5-1 | NA | TGCGCCAGCAGCTTGGAATGGGGCACTGAAGCTTTCTTT | CASSLEWGTEAFF
NA | TRBJ2-1 | TRBV9 | NA | TGTGCCAGCAGCTCAGGGAGCTCCTACAATGAGCAGTTCTTC | CASSSGSSYNEQFF
NA | TRBJ2-1 | TRBV9 | NA | TGTGCCAGCACCGGTAGGTCCCCGGACAACTCCTACAATGAGCAGTTCTTC | CASTGRSPDNSYNEQFF
NA | TRBJ2-1 | TRBV3-1/TRBV3-2 | TRBD1 | TGTGCCAGCAGCCAAGAAGTTCCATCGGGACAGGGGGTTCCTGAGCAGTTCTTC | CASSQEVPSGQGVPEQFF
once | TRBJ2-7 | TRBV7-8 | NA | TGTGCCAGCAGCTTAACTTACGGCGCCTACGAGCAGTACTTC | CASSLTYGAYEQYF
NA | TRBJ1-5 | TRBV6-2/TRBV6-3 | NA | TGTGCCAGCAGTTACTCCGGGAGGGGATATCATCAGCCCCAGCATTTT | CASSYSGRGYHQPQHF
NA | TRBJ1-6 | TRBV7-9 | TRBD1 | TGTGCCAGCAGAGGCGGACAGGGAAATAATTCACCCCTCCACTTT | CASRGGQGNNSPLHF
NA | TRBJ2-3 | TRBV4-1 | NA | TGCGCCAGCAGCCTTGGACCCAGCACAGATACGCAGTATTTT | CASSLGPSTDTQYF
NA | TRBJ2-1 | TRBV5-1 | TRBD2 | TGCGCCAGCAGCGATCGCGGGGGGACTGTAGGGTTCTTC | CASSDRGGTVGFF
NA | TRBJ2-1 | TRBV7-9 | TRBD2 | TGTGCCAGCAGCTCCAGACTAGCATTGTACAATGAGCAGTTCTTC | CASSSRLALYNEQFF
NA | TRBJ2-1 | TRBV5-8 | TRBD2 | TGTGCCAGCAGCTTGCTAGCGGGGGCACAAGAGCAGTTCTTC | CASSLLAGAQEQFF
NA | TRBJ2-2 | TRBV19 | NA | TGTGCCAGTAGTCCATGGGGGGGACAGGTTAACACCGGGGAGCTGTTTTTT | CASSPWGGQVNTGELFF
few | TRBJ2-7 | TRBV12-3/TRBV12-4 | TRBD1 | TGTGCCAGCAGTGGGGGACAGATCTACGAGCAGTACTTC | CASSGGQIYEQYF
NA | TRBJ2-2 | TRBV4-1 | NA | TGCGCCAGCAGCCATCGGCTGACGCAGGGGGGAAAGACCGGGGAGCTGTTTTTT | CASSHRLTQGGKTGELFF
NA | TRBJ2-3 | TRBV6-2/TRBV6-3 | TRBD1 | TGTGCCAGCAGTCGATTCAGGGACAGGGGGCGAGATACGCAGTATTTT | CASSRFRDRGRDTQYF
NA | TRBJ1-1 | TRBV20-1 | NA | TGCAGTGCTCCTGGGGTGACTGAAGCTTTCTTT | CSAPGVTEAFF
NA | TRBJ2-5 | TRBV5-6 | TRBD2 | TGTGCCAGCAGCTCCCTGCCCCTAGCGGGGTGGGAGACCCAGTACTTC | CASSSLPLAGWETQYF
NA | TRBJ2-7 | TRBV19 | TRBD2 | TGTGCCAGTAGTGCGGGGGTCGCCAGATACGAGCAGTACTTC | CASSAGVARYEQYF